The TCR beta chain described here comes from a study of human T cells and chemical hapten exposure (TCRdb year 2021). Study-level background: For sensitization, 2% DPC in acetone was applied to a 2 cm by 2 cm area of upper inner arm skin. Weekly therapeutic DPC doses were additionally applied to the scalp of patients throughout the approximately 25-week study period. Patch testing was done on the upper back using Finn chambers containing 0.01% DPC, and results were scored after 6 days according to International Contact Dermatitis Research Group standards. The mostly female patient cohort included alopecia areata with under or over 50% scalp involvement, alopecia totalis and alopecia universalis. Libraries were pooled for sequencing, and per-sample TCR yields varied mainly because of small differences in library volumes within the pool. Peripheral blood TCR repertoire changes were tracked in vivo in alopecia patients during primary and secondary sensitization to the hapten diphenylcyclopropenone (DPC). Blood samples were taken from patients before sensitization (week 0) and then at 2, 6 and about 24 weeks after DPC sensitization. Blood for TCR sequencing was provided by twenty-nine alopecia patients at one to four time points (pre-sensitization, 2, 6 and 24 weeks).

Turning to this clonotype: Its antigen remains undetermined. No base qualities exist here, and no much larger clone lies one base off it.

The V and J ends are trimmed by 3 bases and 5 bases, leaving 10 bases between them. From the cysteine through the phenylalanine, the CDR3 covers 13 amino acids. The retained sequence is limited to the CDR3, 39 bases, with the frame set at the first base. The germline V gene provides CDR1 SNHLY and CDR2 FYNNEI. Here is what the overall study found, with its caveats: Significantly more large CDR3 similarity clusters were formed by expanded TCRs than by pre-sensitization or healthy control sets, consistent with antigen-driven responses. After repeated subsampling, the strength of the expansion versus patch-test correlation and the threshold at which it became significant changed. No change with DPC sensitization was found in the number of TCRs above 1 in 1000 frequency, and no evidence of global repertoire structure alterations was found. Patch test score was positively correlated with the number of PT1 expanded TCRs, with significance at thresholds 8, 16 and 32 but not at 4. All patients had alopecia, a presumed autoimmune disease, so their immune response might differ from that of healthy individuals.

The time point tag for this specimen amounts to: patch test 1, 2 weeks after DPC sensitization. Reading the label with the study, this specimen's treatment or condition is: therapeutic diphenylcyclopropenone sensitization with weekly scalp DPC. Blood at each patch-test visit was drawn before the patch test was applied. Patients were eligible if aged 18 to 70, diagnosed with alopecia and judged suitable for DPC therapy, and pregnant patients were excluded. Total RNA was extracted from unfractionated whole blood collected in Tempus Blood RNA tubes. Libraries were constructed by RACE. TCRdb records NextSeq 500 as the sequencer. Library preparation attached unique molecular identifiers to individual cDNA molecules for quantitative, reproducible TCR counting. Each blood RNA sample was used to sequence both TCR alpha and TCR beta chains. The original methods were these. A median of around 100,000 TCRs per sample was observed, with a range of about 23,224 to 690,600. V, J and CDR3 annotation of the TCR reads was carried out using the Decombinator software suite. Every sample was subsampled to the same number of TCRs (28,000) for the PS versus PT1 abundance plots. TCRs were defined as expanded if absent before sensitization and observed at least eight times at the 2-week time point. In TCRdb, the public reads were trimmed at Q25 with fastp and aligned with MiXCR, with productive beta chains retained. Every CDR3 protein is listed once, alongside the most common genes and DNA of its rows. TCRdb's processing, not the authors', yielded these V and J calls. A total of about 99,000 distinct CDR3 sequences appear in this sample, roughly an eighth of them only once. In total, the top ten clones hold over 2% of the sample.

This receptor was identified in a woman aged 40 to 50 with alopecia areata. Some clones in this sample may be carry-over from other donors' samples. This specimen was whole blood, taken in connection with sensitization to the hapten diphenylcyclopropenone (DPC). Recombination linked TRBV2 to TRBJ2-5; no D segment can be confidently identified. The CDR3 is CASSERKGETQYF. The base sequence is TGTGCCAGCAGTGAGAGAAAAGGGGAGACCCAGTACTTC.